The 7 T cell receptor beta chains listed next were all sequenced from one sample in a study of T cell responses to AZD1222 COVID-19 vaccine. Libraries were prepared by immunoSEQ multiplex PCR; TCRdb keeps only in-frame clonotypes and omits some of them. The data contain approximately 120,000 clones, over 90% of them singletons. The sequencing used peripheral blood, collected on day 0 of AZD1222 vaccination. These receptors all come from an adult in good health.

Many counts were recorded for this clone. The chain has TRBV4-1 and TRBJ1-2; D not resolved. The CDR3 covers 17 residues. The V and J ends lost 0 bases and 3 bases respectively, with 17 bases between them. The germline V gene has CDR1 MGHRA and CDR2 YSYEKL. CDR3 nucleotide sequence: TGCGCCAGCAGCCAAGATGAGCCAAAAGGGCTCCACTATGGCTACACCTTC. Translation gives CASSQDEPKGLHYGYTF.

J is TRBJ1-2 and V is TRBV14; TRBD1 might be the D (6 bases). The CDR3 runs 18 residues. Germline V CDR1 and CDR2: SGHDN, FVKESK. Trimming shortened V by 6 bases and J by 2 bases, and 25 bases separated the two germline ends. The CDR3 DNA is TGTGCCAGCAGAAACAGGCGGACAGCGCCGAGACCCAACTATGGCTACACCTTC. Translating it yields CASRNRRTAPRPNYGYTF.

The V and J genes are TRBV14 and TRBJ2-1, with D perhaps assigned TRBD1 or TRBD2 (5 bases each). Per the germline V gene, CDR1 is SGHDN and CDR2 is FVKESK. This CDR3 contains 16 residues. The V end lost 0 bases, the J end lost 4 bases, and 13 bases lay between the germline ends. In DNA, the CDR3 is TGTGCCAGCAGCCAAGATCTCGGGGCCCCATACAATGAGCAGTTCTTC. Residues: CASSQDLGAPYNEQFF. The whole variable domain, filled in from reference TRBV14 and TRBJ2-1, reads EAGVTQFPSHSVIEKGQTVTLRCDPISGHDNLYWYRRVMGKEIKFLLHFVKESKQDESGMPNNRFLAERTGGTYSTLKVQPAELEDSGVYFCASSQDLGAPYNEQFFGPGTRLTVL.

The J gene is TRBJ1-2, the V gene TRBV18; no reliable D call. V was shortened by 8 bases and J by 5 bases, with 6 bases between the two germline ends. Germline V gene sequence: CDR1 KGHSH, CDR2 LQKENI. The CDR3 sequence is 10 residues long. CDR3 in DNA: TGTGCCAGCGGAGGTTATGGCTACACCTTC. Translated: CASGGYGYTF.

This rearrangement joins TRBV7-9 to TRBJ2-2; perhaps D is TRBD1 or TRBD2 (5 bases each). Looked up from germline, CDR1 is SEHNR and CDR2 is FQNEAQ (reference sequence). V lost 4 bases and J lost 8, with 14 bases in between. The CDR3 spans 14 residues. The CDR3 DNA sequence: TGTGCCAGCAGCTCGCAGGGAGCTAGTGGGGAGCTGTTTTTT. Amino acid sequence: CASSSQGASGELFF.

The rearrangement links TRBV5-6 to TRBJ2-7; 7 nucleotides align to TRBD1. There are 12 residues in the CDR3. V was pared by 5 bases and J by 4 bases, with 3 bases of the junction left unmatched. From germline, CDR1 is SGHDT and CDR2 YYEEEE. The CDR3 protein is CASSRDSYEQYF. DNA for the CDR3: TGTGCCAGCAGTCGGGACAGTTACGAGCAGTACTTC.

The chain has TRBV27 and TRBJ1-2, with a weak D call TRBD1 (6 bases). The V gene lost 3 bases and the J gene lost 7 bases, with 24 bases spanning the gap. Germline loops: CDR1 MNHEY, CDR2 SMNVEV (reference sequence). This CDR3 is 17 amino acids long. CDR3: CASSFVGGSFLSGGYTF. CDR3 nucleotides: TGTGCCAGCAGTTTTGTCGGGGGCTCTTTCTTGTCCGGTGGCTACACCTTC.